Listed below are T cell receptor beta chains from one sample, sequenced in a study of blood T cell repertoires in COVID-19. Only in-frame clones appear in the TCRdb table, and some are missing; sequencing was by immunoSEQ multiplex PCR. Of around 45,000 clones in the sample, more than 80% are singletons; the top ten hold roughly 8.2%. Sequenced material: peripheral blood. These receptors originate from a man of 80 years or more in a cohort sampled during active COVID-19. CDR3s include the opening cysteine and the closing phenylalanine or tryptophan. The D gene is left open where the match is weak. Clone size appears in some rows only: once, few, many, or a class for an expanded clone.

CDR3 DNA: TGTGCCACCAGCAGAGGGGCTAGCGGGAGGGAGCAAGAGACCCAGTACTTC; CDR3 protein: CATSRGASGREQETQYF; clone size: -; J gene: TRBJ2-5; V gene: TRBV15; D gene: TRBD2
CDR3 DNA: TGTGCCAGCAGCGGAAGCCTAGCGGGAGGGGTCACCGGGGAGCTGTTTTTT; CDR3 protein: CASSGSLAGGVTGELFF; clone size: -; J gene: TRBJ2-2; V gene: TRBV7-2; D gene: TRBD2
CDR3 DNA: TGTGCCAGCAGAGGGGGCCTCTGGAATTCACCCCTCCACTTT; CDR3 protein: CASRGGLWNSPLHF; clone size: -; J gene: TRBJ1-6; V gene: TRBV2; D gene: TRBD1
CDR3 DNA: TGTGCCAGCAGTTCCGCGACTTCCTACGAGCAGTACTTC; CDR3 protein: CASSSATSYEQYF; clone size: few; J gene: TRBJ2-7; V gene: TRBV6-5; D gene: -
CDR3 DNA: TGTGCCAGCAGAACCGGGACGGCCGGGGGGATTCAGTACTTC; CDR3 protein: CASRTGTAGGIQYF; clone size: -; J gene: TRBJ2-4; V gene: TRBV28; D gene: TRBD2
CDR3 DNA: TGCAGCGTCTTGAGGGCCCCCGGCCGCGAGCAGTACTTC; CDR3 protein: CSVLRAPGREQYF; clone size: once; J gene: TRBJ2-7; V gene: TRBV29-1; D gene: -
CDR3 DNA: TGTGCCAGCAGCTCTACCTCGCGACAGGGGACAGATACGCAGTATTTT; CDR3 protein: CASSSTSRQGTDTQYF; clone size: -; J gene: TRBJ2-3; V gene: TRBV7-9; D gene: TRBD1
CDR3 DNA: TGCGCCAGCAGCTTGGTATATTGGGGGGGTAATGGGGACACTGAAGCTTTCTTT; CDR3 protein: CASSLVYWGGNGDTEAFF; clone size: -; J gene: TRBJ1-1; V gene: TRBV5-1; D gene: -
CDR3 DNA: TGTGCCAGCAGTGCCGGCAGGGGCAAGGTGATGGGTCAGCCCCAGCATTTT; CDR3 protein: CASSAGRGKVMGQPQHF; clone size: once; J gene: TRBJ1-5; V gene: TRBV6-1; D gene: -
CDR3 DNA: TGTGCCAGCAGTGATAGGACAGGGAGTCAGCCCCAGCATTTT; CDR3 protein: CASSDRTGSQPQHF; clone size: -; J gene: TRBJ1-5; V gene: TRBV2; D gene: TRBD1
CDR3 DNA: TGTGCCATCAGTGAGTCTCGGGAGGGGAATGAGCAGTTCTTC; CDR3 protein: CAISESREGNEQFF; clone size: -; J gene: TRBJ2-1; V gene: TRBV10-3; D gene: TRBD2
CDR3 DNA: TGTGCCAGCATTGGGCAGGGAGGAATATATGGCTACACCTTC; CDR3 protein: CASIGQGGIYGYTF; clone size: once; J gene: TRBJ1-2; V gene: TRBV28; D gene: -
CDR3 DNA: TGTGCCTTGTTGCCGGGACAGGGCCTCGTCGATGAAAAACTGTTTTTT; CDR3 protein: CALLPGQGLVDEKLFF; clone size: -; J gene: TRBJ1-4; V gene: TRBV30; D gene: TRBD1
CDR3 DNA: TGCGCCAGCAGCTTGAACAGCCAAGAGACCCAGTACTTC; CDR3 protein: CASSLNSQETQYF; clone size: -; J gene: TRBJ2-5; V gene: TRBV5-1; D gene: -
CDR3 DNA: TGTGCCAGCAGCCCGGGGGGGAAAAACACCGGGGAGCTGTTTTTT; CDR3 protein: CASSPGGKNTGELFF; clone size: -; J gene: TRBJ2-2; V gene: TRBV5-4; D gene: TRBD2
CDR3 DNA: TGTGCCAGTAGTATTGTCAGGGGGGATCAGCCCCAGCATTTT; CDR3 protein: CASSIVRGDQPQHF; clone size: once; J gene: TRBJ1-5; V gene: TRBV19; D gene: TRBD1
CDR3 DNA: TGCGCCAGCAGCATGGGGGTAGGGGGCCTCAAAAACATTCAGTACTTC; CDR3 protein: CASSMGVGGLKNIQYF; clone size: -; J gene: TRBJ2-4; V gene: TRBV5-1; D gene: TRBD1
CDR3 DNA: TGTGCCAGTAGTCTCCATGGGACATCTCTCAACTATGGCTACACCTTC; CDR3 protein: CASSLHGTSLNYGYTF; clone size: once; J gene: TRBJ1-2; V gene: TRBV19; D gene: -
CDR3 DNA: TGTGCCAGCAGTCCTTACATGGCCTACGAGCAGTACTTC; CDR3 protein: CASSPYMAYEQYF; clone size: -; J gene: TRBJ2-7; V gene: TRBV28; D gene: -
CDR3 DNA: TGCGCCAGCAGCTTGCTCACTAGCGGGGGGGCAGTCGGAAATGAGCAGTTCTTC; CDR3 protein: CASSLLTSGGAVGNEQFF; clone size: once; J gene: TRBJ2-1; V gene: TRBV5-1; D gene: TRBD2
CDR3 DNA: TGTGCCAGCAGTTACGGGTGGTTAGCCAAAAACATTCAGTACTTC; CDR3 protein: CASSYGWLAKNIQYF; clone size: -; J gene: TRBJ2-4; V gene: TRBV27; D gene: -
CDR3 DNA: TGTGCCATCAGTGACGAGGATCCTTATGGCTACACCTTC; CDR3 protein: CAISDEDPYGYTF; clone size: -; J gene: TRBJ1-2; V gene: TRBV10-3; D gene: -